Described below is a single TCR beta chain sequence and its context. The data were taken from a study of blood T cell repertoires in COVID-19. On the study more broadly: The United States, Italy and Spain supplied acute and convalescent COVID-19 samples. PBMCs, B-cell-depleted T cells, or T cells provided the cDNA or gDNA that made up the material.

Germline V lookup: CDR1 ENHRY, CDR2 SYGVKD. V trimming: 4 bases; J trimming: 7 bases; junction bases outside the gene matches: 4. The CDR3 sequence is 15 residues long. How the authors handled the data: Estimated nucleated cell counts came from reference gene primer amplification. The data were produced by immunoSEQ multiplex PCR, yet TCRdb's version contains in-frame clones alone and is incomplete. That table supplies the V and J calls and clone size; D and trimming were determined from the DNA. The data contain approximately 220,000 clones, more than 75% of them singletons. The material sequenced was peripheral blood. This receptor was obtained from a man between 45 and 60 years old who had recovered from COVID-19. The chain carries TRBV10-3 and TRBJ2-1, with TRBD2 identical over 13 bases. The DNA for the CDR3 is TGTGCCATCAGTGTGCCGACTAGCGGGAGGAATGAGCAGTTCTTC. Protein sequence: CAISVPTSGRNEQFF.